This TCR beta chain was identified during a study of blood T cells in healthy people across ages. The germline CDR1 and CDR2 sequences are DFQATT and SNEGSKA (reference sequence). The CDR3 spans 11 residues. There are a few counts of this clonotype. It was with a sample-barcoded 5' primer and a J-beta primer mix that a second PCR of roughly 6 to 12 cycles was run. TCRdb reprocessed the 5' RACE reads with MiXCR, giving one entry per CDR3 protein. Of hundreds of thousands of distinct CDR3 sequences listed, roughly 20% are singletons. Sequenced input: blood. The chain recombines TRBV20-1 with TRBJ2-5, with D unresolved. The J call is doubtful: the DNA matches TRBJ2-1 better. The clonotype comes from a man between 70 and 80 years old in good health. In nucleotides, the CDR3 is TGCAGTGCTAGAGAGGTTAGTGAGCAGTTCTTC. Translated: CSAREVSEQFF.